This T cell receptor (beta chain) came from a study of cytomegalovirus exposure and HLA in healthy donors (dated by TCRdb to about 2017). Background on the whole study: In an earlier analysis of 587 of the donors, around 300 Gb of sequence data and some 100 million unique TCR beta sequences from about 179 million T cells were reported. About 300 gigabases of sequencing data and roughly 80 million unique TCR sequences made up an early release that covered about 640 HLA-typed donors. The genetic ancestry cluster associated with self-reported Caucasian donors included over 65% of the roughly 360 genotyped donors. The study was designed to test whether signatures of past pathogen exposure could be identified by cataloging public T cell receptors. Using immunosequencing, the study profiled T cell repertoires from about 620 subjects and related those repertoires to cytomegalovirus serostatus. Besides the first cohort of 550 to 750 subjects, a separate validation cohort made up of roughly 130 different subjects was used. To predict cytomegalovirus infection status, the study combined high-throughput TCR immunosequencing, statistical association of individual TCRs with disease status, and machine learning. In a later analysis, previously published TCR beta repertoires from about 640 donors were re-analyzed and high-resolution HLA genotyping was added so that TCR occurrence patterns could be studied. The later analysis used no new phenotypic data to find candidate immune exposures, relying instead on TCR beta sequences and their occurrence across donors. An earlier analysis of 587 of the donors used high-throughput TCR beta sequencing to judge whether each TCR beta V gene segment behaved as functional or pseudogenic. Donor age, sex, ethnicity and CMV serostatus were compiled together with the repertoire data. In a later genetic analysis, genome-wide SNP genotypes for about 65% of the 666 donors were used, and that subset was treated as a discovery cohort. Every discovery cohort repertoire had been produced on one sequencing platform. HLA typing included class I and class II loci at four-digit resolution. The number of typed donors differed by locus: roughly 620-640 for A, B, C, DRB1 and DQB1; some 500 for DQA1; 606 for DPA1; and roughly 470 for DPB1. A few DR-DQ haplotypes were treated as single units for association and clustering because of strong linkage in the cohort. Among about 370 genotyped donors of the cohort, an average of about 220,000 unique TCR beta nucleotide sequences was sequenced per donor, of which roughly 17% were non-productive.

In total, around 600 healthy bone marrow donors made up the cohort. At the time of sampling, all cohort members were nominally healthy, though unrecorded immune exposures were likely present. The donor was CMV seropositive and belonged to the group of about 290 seropositive cohort members. A peripheral blood sample was provided by each donor, and peripheral blood mononuclear cells were used for TCR beta sequencing. The Qiagen DNeasy Blood Extraction Kit was used to extract genomic DNA from the blood cell samples. The investigation overall reported the following: The classifier was reported to diagnose cytomegalovirus status with high specificity and sensitivity in both the original cohort and the validation cohort. Most CMV-associated TCR beta chains appeared to be HLA-restricted in a later analysis, and the HLA associations seemed to be driven largely by CMV exposure. A later analysis found that TCR association rates varied across HLA loci, with DRB1 alleles showing the most associated TCRs and HLA-C alleles the fewest. Compared with the roughly 670-donor mean, donors in an Asian-associated ancestry cluster had fewer N-insertions in productive TCRs, according to a later genetic analysis. Presence/absence analyses assumed roughly uniform sequencing depth across donors, an assumption that may not hold. When HLA alleles, especially DR and DQ, strongly co-occurred, attributing TCR associations to individual alleles was difficult. A later analysis found that HLA-associated TCR beta chains were more clonally expanded and had lower generation probabilities than equally common non-associated chains. Correlated functional status among segregating V segments might be attributable to linkage disequilibrium, but an unknown experimental factor could not be ruled out. A cluster of highly shared sequence variants was judged likely to represent a technical artifact of the sequencing pipeline. In an earlier analysis of fewer than 750 of the donors, most TCR beta V segments were observed in productive rearrangements about 87% or about 30% of the time, broadly matching IMGT annotations. Some IMGT-functional V segments, including TRBV6-2 and TRBV6-3, could not be distinguished by the 87-base-pair reads and were therefore excluded. In a later analysis, more than 15,000 TCR beta sequences were associated with specific HLA alleles at a false discovery rate of 0.05. Because HLA typing was missing for some donors at each locus, association tests included only the typed subset. Several of the top co-occurrence clusters appeared to be linked to parvovirus B19, influenza, CMV and Epstein-Barr virus, according to a later analysis. Most TCR sequences were seen in very few donors, while some public TCRs were found in many individuals. In this cohort, only TCR beta chains were sequenced, and detectable features were limited by the absence of alpha or paired-chain data. The earlier analysis of 587 of the donors excluded roughly 16 rarely observed V segments, including chromosome 9 orphons, because counts were too low. The study listed 150 to 200 TCR beta chains as associated with cytomegalovirus. In a later genetic analysis, a missense DCLRE1C variant was associated with V-gene and J-gene trimming of TCR beta chains, and the association was replicated in an independent cohort. The authors suggested that the approach could potentially be extended to other disease states and immunological phenotypes. A further reported finding was that TCR beta sequences accurately predicted the HLA-A and HLA-B alleles for most subjects in the first cohort. A few of the identified cytomegalovirus-associated TCR beta chains were confirmed in vitro to be specific for cytomegalovirus antigens. For the cohort, immune exposure information was limited to CMV serostatus.

In regard to this clone: What this receptor recognizes is not known. No much larger clone is present one base from it, and per-base qualities are unavailable.

Preparation of the library involved the immunoSEQ multiplex PCR assay. For the multiplex PCR, a mixture combining 60 forward primers for TCR Vbeta segments and 13 reverse primers for TCR Jbeta segments was used. The CDR3 region of rearranged TCR beta genes was amplified from genomic DNA with a multiplex PCR assay. The amplified TCR beta libraries were sequenced on the Illumina HiSeq System as 87-base-pair reads. The source study handled its data this way. A later analysis tallied 75 million to 95 million unique TCR beta chains across the 666 repertoires, and around 9.9 million of those chains were shared by two or more donors. To remove PCR and sequencing errors, raw reads were error-corrected and collapsed into unique sequences using a nearest-neighbor algorithm that merged closely related sequences. To assign V, D and J gene segments, CDR3 sequences were aligned to IMGT reference sequences. For a sequence to be retained, a match of at least six nucleotides to both a V gene segment and a J gene segment was required. Rearrangements were called productive when the CDR3 lacked stop codons and stayed in frame with V and J; all others were non-productive. Following IMGT convention, CDR3 was defined as the stretch from the second conserved V-encoded cysteine to the conserved J-encoded phenylalanine. In an earlier analysis of roughly 610 of the donors, sequences lacking an unambiguous match to a single V gene segment were excluded. An earlier analysis of 500 to 600 of the donors classified V segments as functional when productive rearrangements were above 56.7% and as segregating when the standard deviation between donors was above 5%. A statistical classification framework was built for diagnosing cytomegalovirus status from the catalog of TCR beta chain sequences. A later analysis assigned V and J genes by comparing TCR nucleotide sequences with IMGT/GENE-DB human TR gene sequences. Using the TCRdist pipeline, a later analysis assigned CDR3 sequences along with most-parsimonious VDJ recombination scenarios. In a later analysis, each TCR beta chain was defined by its CDR3 amino acid sequence together with its V-gene family, and reads without a unique V-gene family were excluded. As a way to deal with suspected cross-contamination and a sequencing artifact, a later analysis dropped hundreds of nucleotide sequences that were highly shared and had low generation probability. For each public chain, a later analysis derived a clonal expansion index from normalized ranks of inferred template counts within each repertoire. A later analysis computed generation probabilities with a VDJ recombination model fitted to out-of-frame rearrangements, and checked the results against IGoR. In a later analysis, TCR-TCR, TCR-HLA and TCR-CMV co-occurrence was scored with hypergeometric tests, and a repertoire-size bias correction was applied to TCR pairs. In a later analysis, false discovery rates were estimated by permuting HLA or CMV assignments 20 times. In a later analysis, co-occurring TCRs were grouped using DBSCAN, and TCRdist sequence similarity was added for clustering within HLA-allele-positive subsets. For co-occurrence clustering, repertoires with fewer than 30,000 or more than 120,000 public chains were excluded, along with roughly 5 repertoires with anomalous nucleotide sharing. Entries here come from immuneACCESS through TCRdb and include only in-frame sequences with V and J called. Some clones fail to appear in such tables; in the studies checked, an unresolved V gene covers under half of the shortfall, and the cause of the remainder is unknown. V and J calls plus clone size are reproduced from that table; the DNA served to infer D and trimming. The table for this sample lists tens of thousands of clones; 85% to 90% of them were counted only once. Over 10% of the sample belongs to the ten largest clones.

Relative to germline, V is missing 5 bases and J is missing 2 bases, with 5 bases of the junction outside any gene match. CDR1 and CDR2 are drawn from the germline V gene (reference sequence): WNHNN, SYGVQD. Measured from the cysteine to the phenylalanine, the CDR3 is 15 residues long. Just the 45-base CDR3 DNA is kept, in frame starting at base 1. The chain was built from TRBV10-1 and TRBJ2-3; 9 middle bases align to TRBD1. This sequence was found in a woman in her 30s in good health and CMV-seropositive. Sequencing input: PBMCs. The DNA is as follows: TGCGCCAGCAGTCCCGGGACAGGGAACACAGATACGCAGTATTTT. Its amino acids are CASSPGTGNTDTQYF.